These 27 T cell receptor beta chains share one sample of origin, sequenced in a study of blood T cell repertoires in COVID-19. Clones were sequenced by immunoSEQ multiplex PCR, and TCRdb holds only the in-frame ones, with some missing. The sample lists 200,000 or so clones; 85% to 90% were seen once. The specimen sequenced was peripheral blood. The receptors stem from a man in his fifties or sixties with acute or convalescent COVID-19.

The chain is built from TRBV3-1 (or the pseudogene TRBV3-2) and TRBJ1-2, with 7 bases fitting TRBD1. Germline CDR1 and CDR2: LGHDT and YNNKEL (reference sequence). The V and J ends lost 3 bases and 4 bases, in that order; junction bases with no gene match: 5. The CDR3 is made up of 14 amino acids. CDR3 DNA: TGTGCCAGCAGCCACCAAGGGGGCGCCTATGGCTACACCTTC. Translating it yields CASSHQGGAYGYTF.

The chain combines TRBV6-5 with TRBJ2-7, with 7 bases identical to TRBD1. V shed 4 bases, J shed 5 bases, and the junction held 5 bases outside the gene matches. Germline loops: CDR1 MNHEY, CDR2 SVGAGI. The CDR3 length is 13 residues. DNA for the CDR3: TGTGCCAGCAGTTTCGACAGGGTACACGAGCAGTACTTC. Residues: CASSFDRVHEQYF.

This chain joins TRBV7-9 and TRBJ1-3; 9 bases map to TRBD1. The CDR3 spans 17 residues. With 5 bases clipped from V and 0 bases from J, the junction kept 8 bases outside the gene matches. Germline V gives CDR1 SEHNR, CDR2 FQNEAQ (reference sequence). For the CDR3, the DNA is TGTGCCAGCAGCGCGGGACAGGGCCCGCACTCTGGAAACACCATATATTTT. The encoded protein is CASSAGQGPHSGNTIYF.

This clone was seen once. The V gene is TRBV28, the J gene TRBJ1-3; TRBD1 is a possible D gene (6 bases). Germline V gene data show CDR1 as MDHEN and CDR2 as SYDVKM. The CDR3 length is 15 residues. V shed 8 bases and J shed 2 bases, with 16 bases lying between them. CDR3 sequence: CASLRPAGAGNTIYF. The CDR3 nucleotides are TGTGCCAGCCTCCGGCCGGCAGGGGCTGGAAACACCATATATTTT. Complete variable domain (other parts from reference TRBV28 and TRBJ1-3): DVKVTQSSRYLVKRTGEKVFLECVQDMDHENMFWYRQDPGLGLRLIYFSYDVKMKEKGDIPEGYSVSREKKERFSLILESASTNQTSMYLCASLRPAGAGNTIYFGEGSWLTVV.

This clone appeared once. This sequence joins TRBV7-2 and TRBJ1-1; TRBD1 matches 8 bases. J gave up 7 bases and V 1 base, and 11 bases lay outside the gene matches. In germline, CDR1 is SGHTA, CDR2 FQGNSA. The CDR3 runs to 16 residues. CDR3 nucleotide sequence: TGTGCCAGCAGCTTAGGCGGGACAGGTTCTCGGTTTGAAGCTTTCTTT. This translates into CASSLGGTGSRFEAFF.

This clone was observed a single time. CDR3 region: CAISDQGYTGELFF. The CDR3 region has the DNA TGTGCCATCAGTGACCAGGGGTACACCGGGGAGCTGTTTTTT. The chain couples TRBV10-3 to TRBJ2-2; possibly TRBD1 for D (6 bases). Trimming took off 3 bases at V and 3 bases at J, with 8 bases between the two ends. The CDR3 consists of 14 residues. From germline, CDR1 is ENHRY and CDR2 SYGVKD.

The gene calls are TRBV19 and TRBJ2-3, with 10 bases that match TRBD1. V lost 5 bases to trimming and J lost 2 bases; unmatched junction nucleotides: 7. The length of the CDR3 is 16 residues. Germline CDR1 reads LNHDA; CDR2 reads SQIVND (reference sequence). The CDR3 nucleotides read TGTGCCAGTAGTGCGCGGGGACAGGGGAACACAGATACGCAGTATTTT. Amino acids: CASSARGQGNTDTQYF.

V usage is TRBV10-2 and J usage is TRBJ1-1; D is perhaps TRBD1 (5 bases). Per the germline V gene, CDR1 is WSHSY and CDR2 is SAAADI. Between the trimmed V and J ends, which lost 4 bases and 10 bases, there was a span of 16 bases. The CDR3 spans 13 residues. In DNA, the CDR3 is TGCGCCAGCAGTGTGGCGGGGGTGGTCTCAGCTTTCTTT. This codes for CASSVAGVVSAFF.

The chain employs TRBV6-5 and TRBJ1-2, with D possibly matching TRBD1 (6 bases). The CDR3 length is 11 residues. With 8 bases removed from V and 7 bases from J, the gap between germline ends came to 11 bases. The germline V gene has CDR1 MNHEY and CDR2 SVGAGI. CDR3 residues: CASPTGLGYTF. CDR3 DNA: TGTGCCAGCCCGACAGGACTTGGCTACACCTTC.

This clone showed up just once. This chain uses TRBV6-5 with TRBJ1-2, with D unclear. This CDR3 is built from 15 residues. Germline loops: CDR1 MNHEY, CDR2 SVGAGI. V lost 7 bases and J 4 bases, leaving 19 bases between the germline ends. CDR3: CASNPAEWAFYGYTF. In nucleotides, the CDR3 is TGTGCCAGCAATCCTGCAGAGTGGGCTTTCTATGGCTACACCTTC.

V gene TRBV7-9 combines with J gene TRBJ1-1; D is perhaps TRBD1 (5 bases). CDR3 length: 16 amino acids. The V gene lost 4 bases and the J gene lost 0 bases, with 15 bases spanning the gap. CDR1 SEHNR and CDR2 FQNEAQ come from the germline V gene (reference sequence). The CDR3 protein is CASSYQGRVMNTEAFF. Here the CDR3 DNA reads TGTGCCAGCAGCTACCAGGGAAGGGTAATGAACACTGAAGCTTTCTTT. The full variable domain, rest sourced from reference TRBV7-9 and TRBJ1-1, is DTGVSQNPRHKITKRGQNVTFRCDPISEHNRLYWYRQTLGQGPEFLTYFQNEAQLEKSRLLSDRFSAERPKGSFSTLEIQRTEQGDSAMYLCASSYQGRVMNTEAFFGQGTRLTVV.

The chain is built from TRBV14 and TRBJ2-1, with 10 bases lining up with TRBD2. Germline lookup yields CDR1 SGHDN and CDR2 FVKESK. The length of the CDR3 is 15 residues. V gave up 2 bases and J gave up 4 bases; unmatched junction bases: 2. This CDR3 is CASSQFSGGYNEQFF. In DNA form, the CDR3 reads TGTGCCAGCAGCCAATTTAGCGGGGGGTACAATGAGCAGTTCTTC.

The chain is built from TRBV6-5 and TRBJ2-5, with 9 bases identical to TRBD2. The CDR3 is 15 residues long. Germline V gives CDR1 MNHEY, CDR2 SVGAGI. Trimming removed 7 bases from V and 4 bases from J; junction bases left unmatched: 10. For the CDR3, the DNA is TGTGCCAGCACTGCGCGAGCGGGGGGCCTAGAGACCCAGTACTTC. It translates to CASTARAGGLETQYF.

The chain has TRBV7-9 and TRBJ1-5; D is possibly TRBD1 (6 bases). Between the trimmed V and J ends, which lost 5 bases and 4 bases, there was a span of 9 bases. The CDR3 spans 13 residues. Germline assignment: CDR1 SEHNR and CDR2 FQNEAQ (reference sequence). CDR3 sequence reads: CASSQGGNQPQHF. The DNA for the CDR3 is TGTGCCAGCAGCCAAGGGGGTAATCAGCCCCAGCATTTT. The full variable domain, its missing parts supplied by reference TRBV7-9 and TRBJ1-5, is DTGVSQNPRHKITKRGQNVTFRCDPISEHNRLYWYRQTLGQGPEFLTYFQNEAQLEKSRLLSDRFSAERPKGSFSTLEIQRTEQGDSAMYLCASSQGGNQPQHFGDGTRLSIL.

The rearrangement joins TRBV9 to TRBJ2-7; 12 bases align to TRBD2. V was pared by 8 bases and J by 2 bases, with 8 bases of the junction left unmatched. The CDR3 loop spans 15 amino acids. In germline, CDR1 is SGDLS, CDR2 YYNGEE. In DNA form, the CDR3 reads TGTGCCAGGGGTACTAGCGGGGGGCCGCCCTACGAGCAGTACTTC. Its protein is CARGTSGGPPYEQYF.

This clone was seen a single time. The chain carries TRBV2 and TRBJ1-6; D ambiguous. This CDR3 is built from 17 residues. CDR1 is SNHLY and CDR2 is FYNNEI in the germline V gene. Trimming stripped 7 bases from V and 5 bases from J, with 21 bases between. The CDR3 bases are TGTGCCAGCACAATAAGACACCCTGCTGGGCATAATTCACCCCTCCACTTT. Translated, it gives CASTIRHPAGHNSPLHF.

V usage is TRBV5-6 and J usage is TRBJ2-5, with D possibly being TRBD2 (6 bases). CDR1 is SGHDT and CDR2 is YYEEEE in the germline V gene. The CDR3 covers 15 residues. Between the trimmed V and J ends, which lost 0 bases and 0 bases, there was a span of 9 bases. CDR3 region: CASSLGPSDQETQYF. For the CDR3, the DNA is TGTGCCAGCAGCTTGGGCCCTAGCGACCAAGAGACCCAGTACTTC.

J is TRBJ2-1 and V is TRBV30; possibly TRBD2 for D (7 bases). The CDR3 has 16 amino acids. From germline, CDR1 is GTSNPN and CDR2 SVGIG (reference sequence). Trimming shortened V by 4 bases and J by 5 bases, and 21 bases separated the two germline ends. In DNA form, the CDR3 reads TGTGCCTGGAACCTACTTATAGGGGGAGGGGACAATGAGCAGTTCTTC. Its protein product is CAWNLLIGGGDNEQFF.

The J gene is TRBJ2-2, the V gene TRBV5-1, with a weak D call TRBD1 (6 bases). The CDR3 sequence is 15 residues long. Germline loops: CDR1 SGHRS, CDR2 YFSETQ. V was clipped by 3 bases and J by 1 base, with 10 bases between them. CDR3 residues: CASSSQGWNTGELFF. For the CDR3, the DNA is TGCGCCAGCAGCTCACAGGGATGGAACACCGGGGAGCTGTTTTTT.

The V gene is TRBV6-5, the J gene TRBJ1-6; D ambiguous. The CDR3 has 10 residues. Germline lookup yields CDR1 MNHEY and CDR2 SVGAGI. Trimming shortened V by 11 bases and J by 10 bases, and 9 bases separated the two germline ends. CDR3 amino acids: CAAGFSPLHF. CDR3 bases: TGTGCCGCCGGTTTCTCACCCCTCCACTTT.

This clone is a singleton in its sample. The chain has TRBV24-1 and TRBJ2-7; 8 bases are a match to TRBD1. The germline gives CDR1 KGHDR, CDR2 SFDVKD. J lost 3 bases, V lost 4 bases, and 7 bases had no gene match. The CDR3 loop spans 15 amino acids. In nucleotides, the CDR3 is TGTGCCACCAGTGACCGGGGACAGGCCCACTACGAGCAGTACTTC. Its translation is CATSDRGQAHYEQYF.

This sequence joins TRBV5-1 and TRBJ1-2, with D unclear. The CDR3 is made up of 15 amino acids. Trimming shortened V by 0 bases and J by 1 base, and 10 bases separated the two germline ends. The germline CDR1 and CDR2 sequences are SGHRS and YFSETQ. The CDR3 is CASSLGSTINYGYTF. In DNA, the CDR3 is TGCGCCAGCAGCTTGGGATCTACCATTAACTATGGCTACACCTTC.

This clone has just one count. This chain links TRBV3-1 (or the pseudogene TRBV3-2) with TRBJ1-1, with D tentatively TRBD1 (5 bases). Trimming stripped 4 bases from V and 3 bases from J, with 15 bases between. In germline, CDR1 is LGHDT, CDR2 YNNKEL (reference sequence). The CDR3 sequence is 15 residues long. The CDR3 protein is CASSRSATAYTEAFF. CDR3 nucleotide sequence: TGTGCCAGCAGCCGATCGGCGACAGCATACACTGAAGCTTTCTTT.

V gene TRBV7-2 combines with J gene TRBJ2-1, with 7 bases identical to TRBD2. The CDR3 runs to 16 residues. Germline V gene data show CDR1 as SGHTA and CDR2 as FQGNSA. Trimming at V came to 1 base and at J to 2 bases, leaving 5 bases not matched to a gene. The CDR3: CASSLDTAGAYNEQFF. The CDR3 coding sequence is TGTGCCAGCAGCTTAGACACGGCGGGGGCCTACAATGAGCAGTTCTTC.

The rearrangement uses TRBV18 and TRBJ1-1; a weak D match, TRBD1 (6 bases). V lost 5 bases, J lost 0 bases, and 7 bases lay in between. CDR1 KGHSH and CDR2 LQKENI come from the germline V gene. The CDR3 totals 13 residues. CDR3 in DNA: TGTGCCAGCTCAGGGACACTGAACACTGAAGCTTTCTTT. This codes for CASSGTLNTEAFF.

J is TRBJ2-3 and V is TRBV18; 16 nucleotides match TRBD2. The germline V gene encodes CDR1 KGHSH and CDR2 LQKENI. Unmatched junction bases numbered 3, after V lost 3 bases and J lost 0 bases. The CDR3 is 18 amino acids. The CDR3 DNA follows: TGTGCCAGCTCACCGGGGACTAGCGGGGGGGCTAGCACAGATACGCAGTATTTT. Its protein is CASSPGTSGGASTDTQYF. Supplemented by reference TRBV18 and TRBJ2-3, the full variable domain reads NAGVMQNPRHLVRRRGQEARLRCSPMKGHSHVYWYRQLPEEGLKFMVYLQKENIIDESGMPKERFSAEFPKEGPSILRIQQVVRGDSAAYFCASSPGTSGGASTDTQYFGPGTRLTVL.

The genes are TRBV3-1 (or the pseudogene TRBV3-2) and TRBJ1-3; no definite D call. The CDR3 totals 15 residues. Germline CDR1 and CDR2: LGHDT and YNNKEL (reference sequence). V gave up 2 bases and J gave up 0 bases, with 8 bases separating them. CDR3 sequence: CASSQQRSSGNTIYF. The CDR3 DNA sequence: TGTGCCAGCAGCCAACAACGGAGCTCTGGAAACACCATATATTTT.